The TCR beta chain under discussion was sequenced for a study of blood T cell repertoires in COVID-19. At the level of the study: Researchers got acute and convalescent COVID-19 samples from the United States, Italy and Spain. The analysed material was cDNA or gDNA that came from T cells, B-cell-depleted T cells, or PBMCs.

In the authors' workflow: Amplification with reference gene primers provided the estimates of nucleated cell counts. Assay used: immunoSEQ multiplex PCR; TCRdb lists only in-frame clones, some missing. V and J calls and clone size are copied from that table; D and trimming were computed from the DNA. The sample carries tens of thousands of clones, approximately 78% recorded once. V was trimmed by 2 bases and J by 6 bases, leaving 19 bases between them. This CDR3 has 15 amino acids. Germline V gives CDR1 GTSNPN, CDR2 SVGIG (reference sequence). The chain carries TRBV30 and TRBJ1-1; the D gene is possibly TRBD1 (6 bases). The sequence was obtained from an older woman with acute or convalescent COVID-19. Sequenced material: peripheral blood. CDR3 protein: CAWSRDLTGGSEAFF. The DNA of the CDR3 is TGTGCCTGGAGTCGAGACTTGACAGGAGGATCTGAAGCTTTCTTT.